This T cell receptor (beta chain) was recovered during a study of cytomegalovirus exposure and HLA in healthy donors. Researchers ran the PCR with 60 Vbeta and 13 Jbeta primers. Clones were read by immunoSEQ multiplex PCR, and TCRdb kept only the in-frame ones, dropping some. In the table there are over 150,000 clones, approximately 88% of which are singletons. There are 14 residues in the CDR3. Germline CDR1 and CDR2: LNHDA and SQIVND (reference sequence). The junction had 4 bases not matched to a gene; V was cut back by 5 bases and J by 4 bases. This clone was observed a handful of times. This sequence was found in a boy between 2 and 10 years old in good health and CMV-seronegative. The sample comprised PBMCs. The chain carries TRBV19 and TRBJ2-7, with 11 bases lining up with TRBD2. CDR3 coding DNA: TGTGCCAGTAGTGAGACTAGCGGGACTTACGAGCAGTACTTC. The encoded protein is CASSETSGTYEQYF.